This TCR beta chain was recorded in a study of Graves' ophthalmopathy and Graves' hyperthyroidism. Serum thyroxine and TRAb, along with clinical symptoms, thyroid ultrasound and orbital computed tomography, were what diagnosis relied on. This clonotype was counted ten times or more. Antigen unknown. Beta-chain TCR CDR3 regions were amplified from RNA transcripts. The first round was an RT-PCR with HTBI primers, and the second round was a multiplex PCR. TCRdb processed the multiplex PCR reads anew with MiXCR; each CDR3 protein has one entry. Of about 500,000 distinct CDR3 sequences detected, less than 45% appear once; the ten largest clones hold 3.5% to 4.5%. Whole-study findings and limits: Separation of ophthalmopathy from stable hyperthyroidism was achieved by a 13-signature model, at 85% to 90% sensitivity and 81.08% specificity.

The clonotype was recovered from an adult man with Graves' hyperthyroidism. The source material was peripheral blood or thyroid tissue (not recorded which).

This CDR3 reads CASSLPGAQETQYF. The CDR3 coding sequence is TGTGCCAGCAGCTTACCGGGAGCCCAAGAGACCCAGTACTTC. The chain couples TRBV7-9 to TRBJ2-5; weak D call: TRBD2 (6 bases). V shed 2 bases and J shed 1 base, with 8 bases lying between them. From germline, CDR1 is SEHNR and CDR2 FQNEAQ (reference sequence). The CDR3 has 14 amino acids.